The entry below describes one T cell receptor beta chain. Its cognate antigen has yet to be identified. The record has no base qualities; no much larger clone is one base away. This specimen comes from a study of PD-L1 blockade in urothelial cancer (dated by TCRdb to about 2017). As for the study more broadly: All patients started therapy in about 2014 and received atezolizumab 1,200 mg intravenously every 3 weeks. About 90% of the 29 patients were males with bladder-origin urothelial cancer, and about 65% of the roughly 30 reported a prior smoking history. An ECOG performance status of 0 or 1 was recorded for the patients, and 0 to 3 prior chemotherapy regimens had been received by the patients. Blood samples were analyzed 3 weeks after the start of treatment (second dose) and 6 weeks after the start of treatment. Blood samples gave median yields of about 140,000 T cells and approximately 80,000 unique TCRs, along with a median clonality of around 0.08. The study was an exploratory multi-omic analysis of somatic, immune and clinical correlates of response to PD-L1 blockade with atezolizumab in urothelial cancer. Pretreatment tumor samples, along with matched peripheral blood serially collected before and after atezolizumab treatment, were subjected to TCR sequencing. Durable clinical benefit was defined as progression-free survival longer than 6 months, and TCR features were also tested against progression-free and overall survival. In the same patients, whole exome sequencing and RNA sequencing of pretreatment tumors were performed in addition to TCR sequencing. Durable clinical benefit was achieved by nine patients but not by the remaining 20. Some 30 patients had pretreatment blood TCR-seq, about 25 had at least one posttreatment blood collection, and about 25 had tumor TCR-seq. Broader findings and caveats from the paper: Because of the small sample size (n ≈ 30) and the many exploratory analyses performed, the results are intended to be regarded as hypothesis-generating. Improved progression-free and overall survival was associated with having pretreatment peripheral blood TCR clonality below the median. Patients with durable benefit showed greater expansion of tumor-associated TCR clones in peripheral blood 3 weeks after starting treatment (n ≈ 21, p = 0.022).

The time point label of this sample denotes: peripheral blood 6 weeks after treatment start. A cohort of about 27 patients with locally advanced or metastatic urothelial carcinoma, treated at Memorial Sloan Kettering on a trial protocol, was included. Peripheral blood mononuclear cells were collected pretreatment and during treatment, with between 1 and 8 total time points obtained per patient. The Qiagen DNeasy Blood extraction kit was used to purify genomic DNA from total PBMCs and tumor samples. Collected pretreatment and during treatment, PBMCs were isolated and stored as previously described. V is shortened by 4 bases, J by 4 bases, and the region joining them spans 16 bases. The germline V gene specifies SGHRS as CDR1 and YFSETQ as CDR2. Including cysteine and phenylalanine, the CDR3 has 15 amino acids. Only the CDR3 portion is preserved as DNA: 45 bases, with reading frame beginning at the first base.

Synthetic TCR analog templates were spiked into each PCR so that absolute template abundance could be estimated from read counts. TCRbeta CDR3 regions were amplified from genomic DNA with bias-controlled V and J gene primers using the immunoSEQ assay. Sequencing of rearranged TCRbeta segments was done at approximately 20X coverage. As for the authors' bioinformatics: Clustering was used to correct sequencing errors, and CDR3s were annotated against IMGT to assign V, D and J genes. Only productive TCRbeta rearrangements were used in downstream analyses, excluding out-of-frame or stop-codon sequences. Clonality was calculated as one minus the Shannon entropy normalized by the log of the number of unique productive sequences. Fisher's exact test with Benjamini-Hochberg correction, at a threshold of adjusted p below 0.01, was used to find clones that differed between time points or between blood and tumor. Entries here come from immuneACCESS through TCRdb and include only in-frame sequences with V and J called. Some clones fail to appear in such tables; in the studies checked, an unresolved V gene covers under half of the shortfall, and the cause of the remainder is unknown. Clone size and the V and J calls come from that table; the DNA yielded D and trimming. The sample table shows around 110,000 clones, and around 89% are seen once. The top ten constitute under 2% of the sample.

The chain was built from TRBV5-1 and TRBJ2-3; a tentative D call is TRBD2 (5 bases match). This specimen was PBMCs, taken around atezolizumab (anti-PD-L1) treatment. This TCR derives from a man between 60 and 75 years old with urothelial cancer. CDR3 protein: CASSTTTLPADTQYF. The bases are TGCGCCAGCAGCACGACTACCTTACCCGCAGATACGCAGTATTTT.